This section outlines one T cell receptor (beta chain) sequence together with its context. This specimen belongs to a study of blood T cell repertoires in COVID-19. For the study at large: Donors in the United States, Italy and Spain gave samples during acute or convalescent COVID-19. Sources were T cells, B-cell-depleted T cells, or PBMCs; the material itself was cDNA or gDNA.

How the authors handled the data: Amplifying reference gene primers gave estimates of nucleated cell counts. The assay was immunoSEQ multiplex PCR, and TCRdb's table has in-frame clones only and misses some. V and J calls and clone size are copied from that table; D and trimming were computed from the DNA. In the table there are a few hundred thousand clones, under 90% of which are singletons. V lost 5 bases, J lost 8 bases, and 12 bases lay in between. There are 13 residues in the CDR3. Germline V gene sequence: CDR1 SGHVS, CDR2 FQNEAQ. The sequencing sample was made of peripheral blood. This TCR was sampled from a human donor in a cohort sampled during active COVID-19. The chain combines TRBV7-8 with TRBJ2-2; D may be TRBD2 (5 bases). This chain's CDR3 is CASSRRDTGELFF. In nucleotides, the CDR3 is TGTGCCAGCAGCCGCCGGGATACGGGGGAGCTGTTTTTT.